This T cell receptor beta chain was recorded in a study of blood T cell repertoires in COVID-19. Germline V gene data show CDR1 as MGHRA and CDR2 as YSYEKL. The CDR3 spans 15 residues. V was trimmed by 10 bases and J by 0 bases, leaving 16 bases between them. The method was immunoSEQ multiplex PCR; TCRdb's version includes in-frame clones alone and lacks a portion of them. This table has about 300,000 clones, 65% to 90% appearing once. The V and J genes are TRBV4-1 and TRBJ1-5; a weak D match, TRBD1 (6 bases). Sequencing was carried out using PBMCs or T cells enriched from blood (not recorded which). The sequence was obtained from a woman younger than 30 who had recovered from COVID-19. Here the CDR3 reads CATSADSPSNQPQHF. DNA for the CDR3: TGCGCCACCTCAGCGGACAGCCCTAGCAATCAGCCCCAGCATTTT.